The clone carrying this T cell receptor (beta chain) came up a few times. Its antigen is not known. Treatment reported: approximately 9-day PBMC culture with coronavirus spike peptide pools or control peptides (ViraFEST assay). CD4+ T-cell collection from the unexposed donor predated the COVID-19 pandemic (2011-2018). This sample was taken from a study of vaccination and CD4 T cells after COVID-19. Trimming took off 8 bases at V and 5 bases at J, with 15 bases between the two ends. The CDR3 length is 13 residues. The Oncomine TCR Beta short-read assay was applied to DNA of cultured CD4+ T cells. Someone extracted genomic DNA from cultured CD4+ T cells. Each CDR3 protein gets one entry after TCRdb re-called the PCR reads with MiXCR. The repertoire has about 7,200 distinct CDR3 sequences, around 30% of them found once; the top ten carry around a third.

Material: CD4+ T cells from blood, cultured in vitro. This chain uses TRBV12-3 or TRBV12-4 with TRBJ1-2; possible D gene TRBD1, 5 bases. The sequence was collected from a human donor in good health. Here the CDR3 DNA reads TGTGCCAGCGGGGCCAGGCGGTTGTATGGCTACACCTTC. Protein: CASGARRLYGYTF.